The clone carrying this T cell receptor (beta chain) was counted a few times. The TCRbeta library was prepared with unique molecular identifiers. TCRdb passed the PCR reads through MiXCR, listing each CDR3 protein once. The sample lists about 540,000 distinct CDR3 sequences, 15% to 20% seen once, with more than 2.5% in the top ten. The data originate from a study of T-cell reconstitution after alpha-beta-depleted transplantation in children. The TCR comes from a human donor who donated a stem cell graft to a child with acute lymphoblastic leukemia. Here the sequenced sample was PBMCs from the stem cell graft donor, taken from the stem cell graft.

CDR3: CASRSAGTASYEQYF. CDR3 DNA sequence: TGCGCCAGCAGGTCAGCCGGGACAGCAAGCTACGAGCAGTACTTC. The chain joins TRBV5-1 to TRBJ2-7; TRBD1 matches 7 bases. Per the germline V gene, CDR1 is SGHRS and CDR2 is YFSETQ. The CDR3 runs 15 residues. J lost 3 bases, V lost 5 bases, and 11 bases had no gene match.